This T cell receptor (beta chain) was captured by sequencing in a study of T cell responses to AZD1222 COVID-19 vaccine (dated by TCRdb to the early 2020s). Background for the entire study: Because spike-specific TCR depth and breadth did not differ between the two schedules, AZD1222 recipients who got a second dose at roughly 4 weeks were pooled with those who got a second dose at roughly 12 weeks. A total of over 230 trial participants underwent TCR sequencing, of whom about 200 received two doses of AZD1222 and approximately 25 received two doses of the MenACWY control vaccine. Enrollment into the trials was organized by age into subgroups of 18-55, 56-69 and 70-plus years, and those subgroups contained roughly 140, 27 and 60 TCR-sequenced participants, respectively. Findings and caveats that apply to the study as a whole: Most participants were white British and females outnumbered males, and the authors suggested that clonal diversity may have been underestimated. In the small 56-69-year group, the increase in depth fell short of significance, most likely because of low power. After two AZD1222 doses, both the breadth and the depth of spike-specific TCRs were significantly higher than at day 0 and than in MenACWY recipients. Reportedly, close to half of the unique spike-specific TCRs recognized epitopes lying outside the regions that are mutated in the B.1.351 and B.1.1.7 variants. The whole spike protein was spanned by vaccine-associated CD4 TCRs, and dominant responses were seen in regions 160-218 and 743-854. Conclusions about previously exposed vaccinees were limited because only six AZD1222 recipients were SARS-CoV-2 seropositive at baseline. Because no day 14 peak-response samples were available, repertoires were characterized only after the peak T cell response.

The CDR3 regions of human TCRbeta chains were analyzed by immunosequencing. The study's processing was this. TCRs in the repertoires were matched against a reference library of SARS-CoV-2-specific TCRs that had been generated with the MIRA antigen-specificity platform. Breadth meant the fraction of unique TCRs that were SARS-CoV-2-associated, whereas depth meant the fraction of total T cells that were SARS-CoV-2-associated. Using the MIRA data, every spike-specific TCR was mapped to the spike region that the TCR reacted to and assigned to either a CD4 or a CD8 class. Log10-transformed breadth and depth values were compared by one-way ANOVA with Sidak's multiple comparisons tests. In its TCRdb copy, this immuneACCESS table keeps in-frame sequences only and misses some clones. Where compared with another copy, unresolved V genes explain less than half of these, and the others have no known cause. For V, J and clone size, that table is used; D and trimming come from the DNA. In this sample the table shows roughly 55,000 clones, around 92% of which occur a single time. The ten most abundant clones make up approximately 2% of the sample.

According to the study, the label for this sample's time point signals: baseline before first vaccination. Vaccinee samples were obtained from the UK trials COV001 and COV002, which included a single-blind randomized controlled phase 2/3 trial of AZD1222 (ChAdOx1 nCoV-19) in healthy adults. For TCRbeta chain sequencing, PBMC samples from trial participants were taken at day 0 and at day 28 after the second dose. For this clone: Its antigen is unknown. No base qualities exist here, and no much larger clone lies one base off it.

The CDR3 sequence holds 15 residues, the cysteine and phenylalanine included. The entry retains the CDR3 DNA only, 45 bases that are in frame from base 1. V was cut back by 0 bases and J by 6 bases, leaving a gap of 14 bases between them. For CDR1 and CDR2, the germline V gene lists KGHSH and LQKENI. Material: peripheral blood, obtained on day 0 of AZD1222 vaccination. In this chain, TRBV18 is recombined with TRBJ1-2, with the D gene too uncertain to name. The origin of this receptor is an adult in good health. The CDR3 region reads CASSPPGLLRNGYTF. The DNA reads TGTGCCAGCTCACCACCCGGGTTACTAAGGAATGGCTACACCTTC.